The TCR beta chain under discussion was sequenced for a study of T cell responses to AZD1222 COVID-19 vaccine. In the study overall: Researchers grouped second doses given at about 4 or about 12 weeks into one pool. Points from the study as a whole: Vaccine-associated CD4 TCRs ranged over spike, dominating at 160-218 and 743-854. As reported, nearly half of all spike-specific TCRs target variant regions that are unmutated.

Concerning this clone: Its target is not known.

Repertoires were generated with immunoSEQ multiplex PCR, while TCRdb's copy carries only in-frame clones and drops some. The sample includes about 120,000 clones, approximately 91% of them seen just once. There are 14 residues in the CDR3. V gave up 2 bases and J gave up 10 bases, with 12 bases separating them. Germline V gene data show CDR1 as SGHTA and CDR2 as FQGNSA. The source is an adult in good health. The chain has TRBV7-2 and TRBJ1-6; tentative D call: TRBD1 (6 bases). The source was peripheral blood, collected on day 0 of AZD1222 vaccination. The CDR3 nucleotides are TGTGCCAGCAGCTTACGCAGGGGCGGATCACCCCTCCACTTT. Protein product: CASSLRRGGSPLHF.